This entry is about one TCR beta chain. No antigen is known for it. The authors built TCR beta libraries using iRepertoire HTBI primers and Arm-PCR of CDR3 regions. Source study methods: Taken together, the samples had 62 TRBV and approximately 13 TRBJ segments identified. TCRdb called the multiplex PCR reads again in MiXCR, with one record for every CDR3 protein. These V and J calls originate from TCRdb's pipeline instead of the authors' own analysis. The sample lists a few hundred thousand distinct CDR3 sequences, approximately 23% occurring once. The CDR3 extends over 14 amino acids. Germline loops: CDR1 DFQATT, CDR2 SNEGSKA (reference sequence). The germline V and J ends were trimmed by 0 bases and 5 bases, with 14 bases remaining between them. The sample's time point: persistent/refractory GD, antithyroid drugs over 5 years with positive TRAb. There was RNA extracted from PBMCs, and the TCR library was made from it. An approximately 9-milliliter sample of peripheral blood was drawn into EDTA tubes.

The data belong to a study of regulatory T cells in long-lasting Graves disease. Notes on the study in general: Accuracy may have suffered from the small sample size.

The sequenced sample was peripheral blood mononuclear cells (PBMCs), obtained when the disease was refractory, from a patient treated with antithyroid drugs. This clonotype was obtained from a woman between 40 and 50 years old with Graves disease. The J gene is TRBJ2-7, the V gene TRBV20-1; TRBD1 might be the D (5 bases). The CDR3 DNA reads as TGCAGTGCTAGAGACAACAGGAAATTTGACGAGCAGTACTTC. Protein product: CSARDNRKFDEQYF.